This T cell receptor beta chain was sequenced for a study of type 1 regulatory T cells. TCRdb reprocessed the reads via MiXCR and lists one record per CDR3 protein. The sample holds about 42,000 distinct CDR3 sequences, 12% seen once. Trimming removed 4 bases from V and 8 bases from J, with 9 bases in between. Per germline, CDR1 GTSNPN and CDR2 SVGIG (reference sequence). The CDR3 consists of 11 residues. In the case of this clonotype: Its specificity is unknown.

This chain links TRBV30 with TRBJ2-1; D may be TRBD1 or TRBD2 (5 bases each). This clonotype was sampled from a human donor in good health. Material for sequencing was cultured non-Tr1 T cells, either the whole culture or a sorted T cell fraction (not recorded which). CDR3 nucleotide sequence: TGTGCCTGGACGGGGACCTATGAGCAGTTCTTC. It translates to CAWTGTYEQFF.